What follows are 30 T cell receptor beta chains derived from one specimen sequenced in a study of CD8+ T cells in alopecia areata. Treatment noted: oral pan-JAK inhibitor, 5-10 mg twice daily. Sequencing relied on a cDNA template that was reverse transcribed from extracted RNA. Profiling relied on immunoSEQ multiplex PCR, and the TCRdb table lists in-frame clones only, not all of them. The table shows 190,000 or so clones, with 55% to 70% occurring only once. The sequenced sample was CD4+ T cells sorted from blood, obtained at week 4, from a patient treated with tofacitinib. These receptors all come from a human donor with alopecia areata.

In this sample, this clone turned up a few times. The genes are TRBV7-2 and TRBJ2-1, with D uncertain. Germline assignment: CDR1 SGHTA and CDR2 FQGNSA. The CDR3 runs 14 residues. V lost 5 bases and J lost 11, with 19 bases in between. The CDR3: CASSPERVGLKQFF. As DNA, the CDR3 is TGTGCCAGCAGCCCCGAAAGAGTAGGGCTTAAGCAGTTCTTC.

The chain is built from TRBV10-3 and TRBJ1-1, with D hard to call. CDR3 length: 14 residues. V shed 5 bases and J shed 7 bases, with 17 bases lying between them. Per germline, CDR1 ENHRY and CDR2 SYGVKD. The CDR3 loop reads CAISQTGPPNEAFF. In DNA, the CDR3 is TGTGCCATCAGTCAGACCGGGCCACCAAATGAAGCTTTCTTT.

The rearrangement links TRBV7-2 to TRBJ2-5; 7 bases map to TRBD2. Looked up from germline, CDR1 is SGHTA and CDR2 is FQGNSA. The CDR3 is 15 residues long. Trimming took 4 bases from V and 2 from J; bases not matched to a gene: 7. CDR3 region: CASSSRLLAQETQYF. The CDR3 DNA reads as TGTGCCAGCAGCTCCAGACTACTAGCGCAAGAGACCCAGTACTTC.

This sequence joins TRBV27 and TRBJ1-1, with a possible D match to TRBD1 (5 bases). Germline assignment: CDR1 MNHEY and CDR2 SMNVEV (reference sequence). The CDR3 runs to 12 residues. The germline V and J ends were trimmed by 10 bases and 0 bases, with 9 bases remaining between them. CDR3 amino acids: CATRGVNTEAFF. The DNA of the CDR3 is TGTGCCACCCGAGGGGTGAACACTGAAGCTTTCTTT.

The chain recombines TRBV28 with TRBJ2-1; 7 bases align to TRBD1. V lost 3 bases and J lost 3; bases outside the gene matches: 5. Germline-derived CDR1 and CDR2 are MDHEN and SYDVKM. The CDR3 contains 15 residues. The CDR3: CASSLEGGGYNEQFF. The CDR3 nucleotides are TGTGCCAGCAGTTTGGAAGGGGGCGGCTACAATGAGCAGTTCTTC.

The rearrangement joins TRBV29-1 to TRBJ2-7; D perhaps matches TRBD2 (6 bases). The CDR3 consists of 14 residues. Germline V gene data show CDR1 as SQVTM and CDR2 as ANQGSEA. V lost 4 bases, J lost 1 base, and 14 bases lay in between. CDR3 amino acids: CSVAGSRDSYEQYF. The CDR3 DNA reads as TGCAGCGTTGCCGGGAGCCGGGATTCCTACGAGCAGTACTTC.

V and J are TRBV7-2 and TRBJ1-2; no reliable D call. Looked up from germline, CDR1 is SGHTA and CDR2 is FQGNSA. Trimming stripped 7 bases from V and 8 bases from J, with 17 bases between. The CDR3 consists of 13 residues. The CDR3 DNA follows: TGTGCCAGCATCCTTGGGGTATCGGGCGGCTACACCTTC. Its protein is CASILGVSGGYTF.

Concerning this clone: The sample carries other DNA sequences with the same CDR3. This chain links TRBV29-1 with TRBJ1-1; tentatively, D is TRBD1 (6 bases). The CDR3 loop spans 12 amino acids. V lost 4 bases and J 7 bases, leaving 13 bases between the germline ends. Germline assignment: CDR1 SQVTM and CDR2 ANQGSEA. CDR3 in amino acids: CSVARQGFEAFF. The CDR3 nucleotides read TGCAGCGTTGCCCGCCAGGGGTTTGAAGCTTTCTTT.

The rearrangement uses TRBV6-5 and TRBJ1-5; 7 positions match TRBD1. Germline CDR1 MNHEY, CDR2 SVGAGI. The V segment lost 6 bases and the J segment 7 bases; nucleotides outside the gene matches: 3. The CDR3 covers 12 residues. DNA for the CDR3: TGTGCCAGCAGGACAGGGCGCCAGCCCCAGCATTTT. It is translated as CASRTGRQPQHF.

V is TRBV4-1 and J is TRBJ2-3; possibly TRBD2 for D (6 bases). The germline V gene has CDR1 MGHRA and CDR2 YSYEKL. The CDR3 spans 14 residues. Trimming cost V 1 base and J 5 bases, with 10 bases left between them. The CDR3, as DNA: TGCGCCAGCAGCCAAGTCGGGGGTGGAGATACGCAGTATTTT. Its translation is CASSQVGGGDTQYF.

The J gene is TRBJ2-3, the V gene TRBV7-6; 10 nucleotides match TRBD1. Germline trimming cut 0 bases from V and 10 bases from J; bases unmatched to any gene: 10. Looked up from germline, CDR1 is SGHVS and CDR2 is FNYEAQ. CDR3 length: 16 amino acids. CDR3 protein: CASSLAGTGVTTSQYF. The CDR3 nucleotides are TGTGCCAGCAGCTTAGCCGGGACAGGGGTTACCACGTCGCAGTATTTT.

The chain links TRBV7-9 to TRBJ1-5, with 7 bases matching TRBD1. The CDR3 consists of 17 residues. The V gene end was trimmed by 0 bases and the J gene end by 0 bases; junction bases not matched to a gene: 5. In germline, CDR1 is SEHNR, CDR2 FQNEAQ (reference sequence). The CDR3 nucleotides read TGTGCCAGCAGCTTAGCACAGGGGAGGGGTAGCAATCAGCCCCAGCATTTT. It is translated as CASSLAQGRGSNQPQHF. The complete variable domain, with remaining parts taken from reference TRBV7-9 and TRBJ1-5, reads DTGVSQNPRHKITKRGQNVTFRCDPISEHNRLYWYRQTLGQGPEFLTYFQNEAQLEKSRLLSDRFSAERPKGSFSTLEIQRTEQGDSAMYLCASSLAQGRGSNQPQHFGDGTRLSIL.

V and J are TRBV30 and TRBJ1-5, with D possibly TRBD1 on 6 matching bases. The germline gives CDR1 GTSNPN, CDR2 SVGIG (reference sequence). The V gene lost 5 bases and the J gene lost 5 bases, with 16 bases spanning the gap. The CDR3 spans 14 residues. The CDR3: CAWGIGGGDQPQHF. The CDR3 nucleotides are TGTGCCTGGGGTATAGGGGGAGGCGATCAGCCCCAGCATTTT.

The chain joins TRBV29-1 to TRBJ1-1; a possible D gene is TRBD1 (5 bases). This CDR3 comprises 12 residues. Trimming cost V 7 bases and J 0 bases, with 9 bases left between them. Germline CDR1 and CDR2: SQVTM and ANQGSEA. CDR3 in DNA: TGCAGCGCTTCGACAGTGAACACTGAAGCTTTCTTT. This encodes CSASTVNTEAFF.

V is TRBV27 and J is TRBJ1-6, with D unclear. Germline-derived CDR1 and CDR2 are MNHEY and SMNVEV (reference sequence). V was trimmed by 5 bases and J by 7 bases, leaving 21 bases between them. There are 17 residues in the CDR3. Written as DNA, the CDR3 is TGTGCCAGCAGTCACTCCCACAGAGCCAGTTCGAATTCACCCCTCCACTTT. Protein product: CASSHSHRASSNSPLHF.

The chain joins TRBV25-1 to TRBJ1-4; D is unclear. This CDR3 region has 14 residues. Germline V lookup: CDR1 MGHDK, CDR2 SYGVNS. With 3 bases removed from V and 8 bases from J, the gap between germline ends came to 13 bases. CDR3: CASSDRPKEEKLFF. In nucleotides, the CDR3 is TGTGCCAGCAGTGACAGGCCGAAGGAAGAAAAACTGTTTTTT.

CDR3 sequence (DNA): TGTGCCAGTGCTCTAGGTGCAGATACGCAGTATTTT. Residues: CASALGADTQYF. J is TRBJ2-3 and V is TRBV30; no reliable D call. Germline values: CDR1 GTSNPN, CDR2 SVGIG (reference sequence). V lost 8 bases and J lost 4, with 13 bases in between. This CDR3 region has 12 residues.

The chain uses TRBV29-1 and TRBJ2-1; D gene ambiguous. Germline CDR1 reads SQVTM; CDR2 reads ANQGSEA. V was clipped by 2 bases and J by 5 bases, with 10 bases between them. CDR3 size: 13 residues. CDR3 sequence reads: CSVERDRDNEQFF. CDR3 bases: TGCAGCGTTGAACGCGATCGGGACAATGAGCAGTTCTTC.

The CDR3 region is CSVEGQGNKLNGYTF. CDR3 DNA sequence: TGCAGCGTTGAGGGACAGGGGAACAAATTAAATGGCTACACCTTC. The chain employs TRBV29-1 and TRBJ1-2; 10 bases align to TRBD1. J was trimmed by 6 bases and V by 3 bases; bases with no gene match: 10. The CDR3 is 15 residues long. Germline V gene lookup returns CDR1 SQVTM and CDR2 ANQGSEA.

J is TRBJ1-4 and V is TRBV29-1; D is ambiguous. The CDR3 is 16 residues long. Germline-derived CDR1 and CDR2 are SQVTM and ANQGSEA. V was trimmed by 0 bases and J by 8 bases, leaving 19 bases between them. CDR3 in amino acids: CSVEDPHNLGMEKLFF. The CDR3 DNA follows: TGCAGCGTTGAAGACCCACATAATCTCGGCATGGAAAAACTGTTTTTT.

The chain is built from TRBV30 and TRBJ1-5; D remains unclear. The CDR3 has 14 residues. V lost 0 bases to trimming and J lost 0 bases, with 6 bases between them. Germline assignment: CDR1 GTSNPN and CDR2 SVGIG (reference sequence). The CDR3 region is CAWSVLASNQPQHF. CDR3 coding DNA: TGTGCCTGGAGTGTACTGGCTAGCAATCAGCCCCAGCATTTT.

In its sample, this clone was seen once. V and J are TRBV6-5 and TRBJ1-2; D uncertain. V was clipped by 6 bases and J by 3 bases, with 8 bases between them. Germline-derived CDR1 and CDR2 are MNHEY and SVGAGI. This CDR3 region has 12 residues. The CDR3 protein is CASSFGDYGYTF. The CDR3 region has the DNA TGTGCCAGCAGCTTTGGGGACTATGGCTACACCTTC.

This clone was detected a few times. The chain has TRBV5-5 and TRBJ1-5, with 8 nucleotides matching TRBD1. V lost 2 bases, J lost 7 bases, and 5 bases stayed unmatched. The CDR3 covers 14 residues. The V gene's germline CDR1 is SGHKS and CDR2 YYEKEE (reference sequence). CDR3 sequence (DNA): TGTGCCAGCAGCTTAACAGGGGGAGGGCAGCCCCAGCATTTT. Translating gives CASSLTGGGQPQHF. The full variable domain, with the rest looked up from reference TRBV5-5 and TRBJ1-5, is DAGVTQSPTHLIKTRGQQVTLRCSPISGHKSVSWYQQVLGQGPQFIFQYYEKEERGRGNFPDRFSARQFPNYSSELNVNALLLGDSALYLCASSLTGGGQPQHFGDGTRLSIL.

V and J are TRBV5-1 and TRBJ1-2; 9 bases fit TRBD1. The CDR3 runs to 15 residues. Germline values: CDR1 SGHRS, CDR2 YFSETQ. The J segment lost 10 bases and the V segment lost 0 bases, leaving 10 bases of the junction unmatched. The CDR3 DNA reads as TGCGCCAGCAGCTTGGTCGGGACAGGGCGCTCGGACTACACCTTC. Its translation: CASSLVGTGRSDYTF.

This chain connects TRBV4-3 to TRBJ1-2; D gene unclear. The CDR3 length is 14 residues. CDR1 is LGHNA, CDR2 YSLEER, per germline. The V gene lost 0 bases and the J gene lost 6 bases, with 11 bases spanning the gap. The CDR3 region is CASSQDRRGNGYTF. The CDR3 DNA reads as TGCGCCAGCAGCCAAGATCGACGCGGGAATGGCTACACCTTC.

Concerning this clone itself: At one boundary the junction diverges from the germline segment, which might be a read error. The rearrangement uses TRBV7-2 and TRBJ2-1; D call uncertain. The germline CDR1 and CDR2 sequences are SGHTA and FQGNSA. CDR3 length: 12 residues. In DNA, the CDR3 is TGTGCCAGCAGCTTAGCGCAAGGACGTGAGCTCTTC. Its translation: CASSLAQGRELF.

The J gene is TRBJ1-1, the V gene TRBV9; no clear D gene. V was clipped by 3 bases and J by 0 bases, with 9 bases between them. The CDR3 is 14 residues long. Germline V CDR1 and CDR2: SGDLS, YYNGEE. CDR3: CASSGVGMNTEAFF. DNA of the CDR3: TGTGCCAGCAGCGGGGTAGGGATGAACACTGAAGCTTTCTTT.

The gene calls are TRBV4-2 and TRBJ1-1, with D maybe TRBD1 (6 bases). The CDR3 runs 14 residues. Germline V gene sequence: CDR1 LGHNA, CDR2 YNFKEQ. Trimming removed 3 bases from V and 5 bases from J, with 13 bases in between. The CDR3 spells CASSHEGGGTEAFF. The CDR3, as DNA: TGTGCCAGCAGCCATGAAGGAGGGGGAACTGAAGCTTTCTTT.

This CDR3 reads CASSVAAPGGYGYTF. The DNA for the CDR3 is TGTGCCAGCAGCGTAGCGGCCCCCGGGGGCTATGGCTACACCTTC. V gene TRBV9 combines with J gene TRBJ1-2, with a tentative D call TRBD1 (5 bases). Germline lookup yields CDR1 SGDLS and CDR2 YYNGEE. V was cut by 0 bases and J by 4 bases, with 13 bases left in between. CDR3 length equals 15 residues. The complete variable domain, with remaining parts taken from reference TRBV9 and TRBJ1-2, reads DSGVTQTPKHLITATGQRVTLRCSPRSGDLSVYWYQQSLDQGLQFLIQYYNGEERAKGNILERFSAQQFPDLHSELNLSSLELGDSALYFCASSVAAPGGYGYTFGSGTRLTVV.

The chain links TRBV28 to TRBJ2-7; 8 positions match TRBD2. J was trimmed by 6 bases and V by 2 bases; bases with no gene match: 6. Per the germline V gene, CDR1 is MDHEN and CDR2 is SYDVKM. The CDR3 covers 14 residues. CDR3 sequence (DNA): TGTGCCAGCAGTTTAACGGGGGGGCCTGTCGAGCAGTACTTC. Translated: CASSLTGGPVEQYF. The complete variable domain, with remaining parts taken from reference TRBV28 and TRBJ2-7, reads DVKVTQSSRYLVKRTGEKVFLECVQDMDHENMFWYRQDPGLGLRLIYFSYDVKMKEKGDIPEGYSVSREKKERFSLILESASTNQTSMYLCASSLTGGPVEQYFGPGTRLTVT.